The 6 T cell receptor beta chains presented below share a single source sample, sequenced in a study of CD8+ T cells in alopecia areata. Extracted RNA was reverse transcribed into cDNA, the sequencing template. Using immunoSEQ multiplex PCR, the repertoire was profiled, and TCRdb retains in-frame clones only, with some absent. Of 200,000 to 250,000 clones in the sample, about three fifths are singletons; the top ten hold roughly 4.2%. The treatment here: oral pan-JAK inhibitor, 5-10 mg twice daily. The sequencing here drew on CD4+ T cells sorted from blood, taken at week 4, from a patient treated with tofacitinib. The receptor source for this set is a human donor with alopecia areata.

The J gene is TRBJ2-5, the V gene TRBV7-8, with D tentatively TRBD2 (6 bases). With 5 bases removed from V and 10 bases from J, the gap between germline ends came to 17 bases. The V gene's germline CDR1 is SGHVS and CDR2 FQNEAQ. The CDR3 is 13 amino acids. CDR3 sequence: CASSNTAGGDQYF. The CDR3 DNA reads TGTGCCAGCAGCAACACGGCCGGCGGGGACCAGTACTTC.

The rearrangement uses TRBV29-1 and TRBJ1-2; 8 bases match TRBD1. V was pared by 8 bases and J by 8 bases, with 10 bases of the junction left unmatched. CDR1 and CDR2 from the germline V gene are SQVTM and ANQGSEA. The CDR3 length is 12 residues. CDR3 in DNA: TGCAGCAGTCGGCAGGGGGCGGAGGGCTACACCTTC. Residues: CSSRQGAEGYTF.

This clone was seen a few times. V usage is TRBV30 and J usage is TRBJ2-1; TRBD2 agrees at 11 bases. Germline V gene data show CDR1 as GTSNPN and CDR2 as SVGIG (reference sequence). CDR3 size: 14 residues. V gave up 0 bases and J gave up 11 bases; unmatched junction bases: 6. The CDR3 region is CAWSVRASGGKQFF. In DNA form, the CDR3 reads TGTGCCTGGAGTGTACGCGCTAGCGGGGGGAAGCAGTTCTTC.

The gene calls are TRBV4-2 and TRBJ2-2; D uncertain. This CDR3 has 13 amino acids. V lost 1 base and J lost 4, with 4 bases in between. Germline V gives CDR1 LGHNA, CDR2 YNFKEQ. This CDR3 reads CASSQVSTGELFF. The DNA for the CDR3 is TGTGCCAGCAGCCAAGTCAGCACCGGGGAGCTGTTTTTT.

V is TRBV28 and J is TRBJ2-4; 12 bases agree with TRBD1. Trimming removed 1 base from V and 10 bases from J; junction bases left unmatched: 8. Germline values: CDR1 MDHEN, CDR2 SYDVKM. This CDR3 has 16 amino acids. The CDR3 sequence: CASSLFRGQGARIQYF. For the CDR3, the DNA is TGTGCCAGCAGTTTATTTAGGGGACAGGGGGCGCGAATTCAGTACTTC.

The sample holds one count of this clone. This rearrangement joins TRBV5-6 to TRBJ2-5, with TRBD2 as a possible D gene (5 bases). The CDR3 has 14 residues. V lost 4 bases and J lost 0, with 10 bases in between. Per germline, CDR1 SGHDT and CDR2 YYEEEE. Written as DNA, the CDR3 is TGTGCCAGCAGCCCGGGCGGGTACCAAGAGACCCAGTACTTC. Protein product: CASSPGGYQETQYF.